This T cell receptor beta chain stems from a study of shared clonotypes between healthy human individuals. Across the whole study: Donors had three CD4 naive, three CD4 memory, two CD8 naive and one CD8 memory plate apiece.

Naive CD45RA+ and memory CD45RA-negative subsets were split from CD4+ cells. For this clone: What it recognizes is unknown.

Produced via immunoSEQ multiplex PCR; TCRdb's table is partial and in-frame only. This sample has over a million clones; about 96% occur once, and the top ten carry roughly 1.2%. V was pared by 2 bases and J by 2 bases, with 15 bases between. The CDR3 sequence is 16 residues long. The germline V gene encodes CDR1 MDHEN and CDR2 SYDVKM. Study results and caveats: Few donors restricted represented genetic and exposure-history diversity.

What was sequenced was naive CD4+ T cells sorted from blood. Subset given: CD45RA+ positively selected. This rearrangement joins TRBV28 to TRBJ2-5, with a weak D call TRBD2 (7 bases). This receptor was taken from a man aged 25 to 40 in good health. This CDR3 is CASSLGGGRGQETQYF. As DNA, the CDR3 is TGTGCCAGCAGTTTAGGGGGCGGGAGAGGGCAAGAGACCCAGTACTTC.